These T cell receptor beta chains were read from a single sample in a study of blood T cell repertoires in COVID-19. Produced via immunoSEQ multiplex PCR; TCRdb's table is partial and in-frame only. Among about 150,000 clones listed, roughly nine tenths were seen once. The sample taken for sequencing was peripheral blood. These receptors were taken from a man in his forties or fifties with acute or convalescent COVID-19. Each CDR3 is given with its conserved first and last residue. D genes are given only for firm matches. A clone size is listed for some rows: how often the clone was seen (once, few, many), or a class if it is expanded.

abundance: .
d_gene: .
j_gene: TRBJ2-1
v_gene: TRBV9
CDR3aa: CASSVAPSLSGNEQFF
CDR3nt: TGTGCCAGCAGCGTAGCTCCGAGTTTATCGGGCAATGAGCAGTTCTTC

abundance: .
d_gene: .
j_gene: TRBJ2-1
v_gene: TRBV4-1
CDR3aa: CASSQVNPYPEQFF
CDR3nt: TGCGCCAGCAGCCAAGTCAATCCCTACCCTGAGCAGTTCTTC

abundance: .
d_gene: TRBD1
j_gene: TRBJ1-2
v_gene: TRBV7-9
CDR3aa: CASSFGTGGFDGYTF
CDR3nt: TGTGCCAGCAGCTTCGGGACAGGGGGTTTCGATGGCTACACCTTC

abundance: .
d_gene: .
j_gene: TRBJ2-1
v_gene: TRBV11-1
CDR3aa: CASSRRYPPREQFF
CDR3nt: TGTGCCAGCAGCCGACGGTATCCCCCCAGGGAGCAGTTCTTC

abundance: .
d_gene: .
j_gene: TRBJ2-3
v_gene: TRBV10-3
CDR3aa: CAISESGKSTDTQYF
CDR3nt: TGTGCCATCAGTGAGTCGGGCAAAAGCACAGATACGCAGTATTTT

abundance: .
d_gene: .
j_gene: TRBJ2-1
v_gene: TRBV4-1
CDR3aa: CASSRALVGEINEQFF
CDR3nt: TGCGCCAGCAGCCGGGCGCTGGTCGGGGAGATCAATGAGCAGTTCTTC

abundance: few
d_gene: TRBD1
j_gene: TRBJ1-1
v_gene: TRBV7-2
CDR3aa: CASSLATGVTEAFF
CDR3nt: TGTGCCAGCAGCTTAGCAACAGGGGTCACTGAAGCTTTCTTT

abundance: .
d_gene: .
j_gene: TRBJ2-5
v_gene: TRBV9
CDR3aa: CASSPVGSGQTIRETQYF
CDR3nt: TGTGCCAGCAGCCCCGTAGGGTCCGGACAGACGATTCGAGAGACCCAGTACTTC

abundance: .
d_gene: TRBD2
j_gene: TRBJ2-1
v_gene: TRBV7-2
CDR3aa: CASSVPRLADYNEQFF
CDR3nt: TGTGCCAGCAGCGTTCCGCGACTAGCGGACTACAATGAGCAGTTCTTC

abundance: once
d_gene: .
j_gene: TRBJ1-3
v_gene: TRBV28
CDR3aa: CATLESGANTIYF
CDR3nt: TGTGCCACCCTGGAGTCAGGGGCAAACACCATATATTTT

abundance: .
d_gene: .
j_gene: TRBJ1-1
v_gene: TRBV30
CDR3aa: CAWGRVGRNTEAFF
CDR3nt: TGTGCCTGGGGGCGGGTCGGGAGGAACACTGAAGCTTTCTTT

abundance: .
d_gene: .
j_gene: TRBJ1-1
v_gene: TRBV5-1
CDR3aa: CASSFEGENTEAFF
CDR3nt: TGCGCCAGCAGCTTTGAGGGGGAGAACACTGAAGCTTTCTTT

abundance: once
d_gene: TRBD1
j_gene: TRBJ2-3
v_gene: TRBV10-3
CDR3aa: CAISEGDRGEDTQYF
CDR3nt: TGTGCCATCAGTGAGGGGGACAGGGGAGAAGATACGCAGTATTTT

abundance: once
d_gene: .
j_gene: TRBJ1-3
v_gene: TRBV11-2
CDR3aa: CASSYLQAPTGNTIYF
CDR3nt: TGTGCCAGCAGCTATCTCCAAGCACCGACTGGAAACACCATATATTTT

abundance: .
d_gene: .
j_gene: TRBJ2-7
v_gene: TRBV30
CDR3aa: CAWSPSPAYEQYF
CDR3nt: TGTGCCTGGAGTCCCTCCCCGGCCTACGAGCAGTACTTC

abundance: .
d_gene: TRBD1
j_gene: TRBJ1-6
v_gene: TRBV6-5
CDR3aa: CASSAGQGTRSPLHF
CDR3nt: TGTGCCAGCAGCGCCGGACAGGGGACAAGGTCACCCCTCCACTTT

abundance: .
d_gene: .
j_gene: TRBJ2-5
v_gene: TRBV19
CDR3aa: CASRAGWLTETQYF
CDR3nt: TGTGCCAGTAGGGCGGGGTGGCTTACGGAGACCCAGTACTTC

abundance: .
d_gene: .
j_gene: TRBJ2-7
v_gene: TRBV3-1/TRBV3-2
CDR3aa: CASSQVIGDEQYF
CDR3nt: TGTGCCAGCAGCCAAGTTATCGGGGACGAGCAGTACTTC

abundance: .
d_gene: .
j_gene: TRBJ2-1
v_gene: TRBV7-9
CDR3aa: CAIGLRGFLEQFF
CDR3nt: TGTGCCATCGGGCTTAGGGGATTTCTTGAGCAGTTCTTC

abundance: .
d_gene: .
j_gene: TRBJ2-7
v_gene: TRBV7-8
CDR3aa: CASSSLSAEGLLLSYEQYF
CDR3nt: TGTGCCAGCAGCTCCCTAAGTGCGGAGGGCCTCCTACTCTCCTACGAGCAGTACTTC

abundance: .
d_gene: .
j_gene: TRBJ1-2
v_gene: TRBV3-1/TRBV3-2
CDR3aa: CASSQAGGGNYGYTF
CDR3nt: TGTGCCAGCAGCCAAGCGGGGGGAGGGAACTATGGCTACACCTTC

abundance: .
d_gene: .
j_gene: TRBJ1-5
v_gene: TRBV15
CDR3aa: CATSSSTAPNQPQHF
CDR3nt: TGTGCCACCAGCAGTTCTACAGCCCCCAATCAGCCCCAGCATTTT

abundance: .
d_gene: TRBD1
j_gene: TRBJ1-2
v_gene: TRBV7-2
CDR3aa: CASSLAGTGGLYGYTF
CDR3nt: TGTGCCAGCAGCTTAGCGGGGACAGGGGGACTCTATGGCTACACCTTC

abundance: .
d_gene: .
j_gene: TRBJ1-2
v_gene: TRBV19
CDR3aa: CATRWGGVFGYTF
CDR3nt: TGTGCCACCAGATGGGGGGGCGTCTTTGGCTACACCTTC

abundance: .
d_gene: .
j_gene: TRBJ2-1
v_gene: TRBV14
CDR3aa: CASSQGTYNEQFF
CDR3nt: TGTGCCAGCAGCCAAGGGACATACAATGAGCAGTTCTTC